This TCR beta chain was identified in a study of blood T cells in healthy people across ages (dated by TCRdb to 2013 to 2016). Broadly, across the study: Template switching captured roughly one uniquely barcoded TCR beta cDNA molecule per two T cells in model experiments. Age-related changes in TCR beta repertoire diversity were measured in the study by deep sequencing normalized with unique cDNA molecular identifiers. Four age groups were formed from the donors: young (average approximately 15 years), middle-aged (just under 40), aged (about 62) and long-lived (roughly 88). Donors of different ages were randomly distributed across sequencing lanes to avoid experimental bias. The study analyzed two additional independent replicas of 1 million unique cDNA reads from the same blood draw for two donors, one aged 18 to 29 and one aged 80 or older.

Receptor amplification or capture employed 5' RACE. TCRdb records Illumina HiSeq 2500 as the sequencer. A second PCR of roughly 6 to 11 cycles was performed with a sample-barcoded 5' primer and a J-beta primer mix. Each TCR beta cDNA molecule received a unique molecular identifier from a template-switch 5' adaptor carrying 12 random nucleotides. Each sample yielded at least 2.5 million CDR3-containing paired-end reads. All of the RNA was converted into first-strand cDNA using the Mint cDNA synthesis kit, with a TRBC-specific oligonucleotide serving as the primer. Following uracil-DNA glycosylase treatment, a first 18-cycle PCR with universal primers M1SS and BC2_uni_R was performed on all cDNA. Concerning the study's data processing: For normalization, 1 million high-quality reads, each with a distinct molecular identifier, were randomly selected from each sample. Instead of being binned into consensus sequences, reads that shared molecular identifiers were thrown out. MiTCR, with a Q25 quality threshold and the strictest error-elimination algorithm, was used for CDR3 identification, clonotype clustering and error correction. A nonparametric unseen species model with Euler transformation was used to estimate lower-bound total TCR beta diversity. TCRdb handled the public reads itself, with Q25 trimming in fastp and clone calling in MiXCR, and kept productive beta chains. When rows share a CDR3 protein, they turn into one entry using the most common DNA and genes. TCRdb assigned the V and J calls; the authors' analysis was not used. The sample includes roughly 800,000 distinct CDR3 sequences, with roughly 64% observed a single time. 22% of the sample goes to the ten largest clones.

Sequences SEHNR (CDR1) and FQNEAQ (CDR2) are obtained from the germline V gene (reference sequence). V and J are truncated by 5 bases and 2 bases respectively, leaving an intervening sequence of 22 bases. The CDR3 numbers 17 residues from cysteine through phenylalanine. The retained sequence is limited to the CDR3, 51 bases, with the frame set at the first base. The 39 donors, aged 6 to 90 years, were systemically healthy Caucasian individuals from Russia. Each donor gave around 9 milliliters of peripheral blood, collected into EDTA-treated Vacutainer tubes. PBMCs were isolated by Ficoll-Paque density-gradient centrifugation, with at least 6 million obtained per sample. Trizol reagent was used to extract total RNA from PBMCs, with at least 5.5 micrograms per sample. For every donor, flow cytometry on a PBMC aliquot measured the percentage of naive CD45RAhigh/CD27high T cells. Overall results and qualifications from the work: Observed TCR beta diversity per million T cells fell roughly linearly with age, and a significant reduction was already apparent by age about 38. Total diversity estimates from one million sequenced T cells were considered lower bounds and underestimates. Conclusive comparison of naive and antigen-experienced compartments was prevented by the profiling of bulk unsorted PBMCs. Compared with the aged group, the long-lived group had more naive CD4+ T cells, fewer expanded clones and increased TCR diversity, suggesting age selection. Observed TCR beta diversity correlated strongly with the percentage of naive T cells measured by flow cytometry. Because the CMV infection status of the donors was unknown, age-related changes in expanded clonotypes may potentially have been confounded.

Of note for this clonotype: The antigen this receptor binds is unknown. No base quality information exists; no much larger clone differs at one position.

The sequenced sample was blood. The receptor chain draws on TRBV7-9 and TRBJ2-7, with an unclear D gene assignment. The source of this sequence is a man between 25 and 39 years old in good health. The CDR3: CASSPHGVEKSPYEQYF. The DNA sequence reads TGTGCCAGCAGCCCACATGGGGTCGAGAAGTCACCCTACGAGCAGTACTTC.